Listed here are 9 T cell receptor beta chains from one sample, sequenced in a study of tumor-infiltrating lymphocytes in primary liver carcinoma. The researchers produced TCR beta cDNA from roughly 500 ng total RNA with a constant-region primer. Sequencing libraries for TCR beta derived from three nested multiplex PCR rounds that used slightly modified ARM-PCR. TRBV1-TRBV30 forward primers paired with a C-beta reverse primer drove the first two PCR rounds, 10 cycles each. TCRdb ran MiXCR on the multiplex PCR reads and lists one entry per CDR3 protein. The sample carries about 300,000 distinct CDR3 sequences, 65% recorded once. Germline DNA was extracted too, while blood RNA derived from unsorted whole blood. The material sequenced was peripheral blood. These receptors were obtained from a man aged 35-49 years with primary liver carcinoma and hepatitis B virus infection.

Concerning this clonotype itself: This sequence may be a read error, since a much larger clone differs from it by one base. The chain combines TRBV10-2 with TRBJ2-2, with D uncertain. The germline V and J ends were trimmed by 7 bases and 3 bases, with 9 bases remaining between them. The CDR3 loop spans 13 amino acids. Germline V gene sequence: CDR1 WSHSY, CDR2 SAAADI. In DNA form, the CDR3 reads TGCGCCAGCAAGGGCGGTTACACCGGGGAGCTGTTTTTT. It specifies CASKGGYTGELFF.

This clonotype was observed a handful of times. The chain is built from TRBV24-1 and TRBJ2-3; D could derive from TRBD1 or TRBD2 (6 bases each). Germline V gives CDR1 KGHDR, CDR2 SFDVKD. CDR3 length: 15 residues. The V gene lost 1 base and the J gene lost 0 bases, with 7 bases spanning the gap. For the CDR3, the DNA is TGTGCCACCAGTGATTTAGGGGGGAGCACAGATACGCAGTATTTT. Its translation: CATSDLGGSTDTQYF.

This clonotype is termed medium-sized. The CDR3 reads CASSWGQGTGASPETQYF. The CDR3 DNA follows: TGTGCCAGCAGCTGGGGACAGGGAACTGGGGCTTCGCCAGAGACCCAGTACTTC. The V and J genes are TRBV11-1 and TRBJ2-5; 9 bases align to TRBD1. The V gene end was trimmed by 4 bases and the J gene end by 4 bases; junction bases not matched to a gene: 16. The CDR3 has 18 residues. Germline V lookup: CDR1 SGHAT, CDR2 FQDESV (reference sequence).

As for this clonotype: Given a much more abundant clone one base away, this may be a read error. The J gene is TRBJ2-2, the V gene TRBV12-3 or TRBV12-4, with D perhaps matching TRBD1 (6 bases). The CDR3 has 13 amino acids. CDR3 residues: CASSQGSPGDLFF. The CDR3 bases are TGTGCCAGCAGTCAGGGGTCCCCCGGGGACCTGTTTTTT.

The chain uses TRBV24-1 and TRBJ2-1; TRBD2 matches at 7 bases. The CDR3 totals 18 residues. The ends lost 4 bases at V and 0 bases at J; junction bases unmatched: 11. From germline, CDR1 is KGHDR and CDR2 SFDVKD. In DNA, the CDR3 is TGTGCCACCAGTGACCCACTCCCTAGCGGAAGCTCCTACAATGAGCAGTTCTTC. Translation: CATSDPLPSGSSYNEQFF.

This clonotype was detected many times. The chain employs TRBV11-2 and TRBJ1-3; D is unresolved. V was cut by 7 bases and J by 0 bases, with 10 bases left in between. Germline CDR1 SGHAT, CDR2 FQNNGV. The CDR3 loop spans 14 amino acids. CDR3 amino acids: CASTFSGSGNTIYF. CDR3 nucleotide sequence: TGTGCCAGCACCTTTAGTGGCTCTGGAAACACCATATATTTT. Variable domain in full (rest from reference TRBV11-2 and TRBJ1-3): EAGVAQSPRYKIIEKRQSVAFWCNPISGHATLYWYQQILGQGPKLLIQFQNNGVVDDSQLPKDRFSAERLKGVDSTLKIQPAKLEDSAVYLCASTFSGSGNTIYFGEGSWLTVV.

This clonotype was found once. V is TRBV30 and J is TRBJ2-1; no clear D gene. The V end was cut by 2 bases, the J end by 9 bases, with 14 bases between. CDR1 is GTSNPN, CDR2 SVGIG, per germline (reference sequence). The CDR3 runs to 13 residues. CDR3 sequence: CAWSSRRSSEQFF. The CDR3 coding sequence is TGTGCCTGGAGTAGTCGGAGATCGAGTGAGCAGTTCTTC.

This clonotype was recorded a few times. This clone may be a read error of a much larger clone one base away. The chain uses TRBV4-1 and TRBJ2-5; tentative D call: TRBD2 (6 bases). CDR3 length: 14 residues. CDR1 is MGHRA and CDR2 is YSYEKL in the germline V gene. The CDR3, as DNA: TGCGCCAGCAGCCAAGAGGAGCGGGCGGAGACCCTGTACTTC. It encodes CASSQEERAETLYF.

As to this clonotype: One junction end disagrees with the germline gene, perhaps due to a read error. The DNA for the CDR3 is TGCGGCGTTGAGACGGGTGGGGTGGCAGATACGCAGTATTTT. Amino acids: CGVETGGVADTQYF. The rearrangement links TRBV29-1 to TRBJ2-3; D gene uncertain. The CDR3 has 14 amino acids. Looked up from germline, CDR1 is SQVTM and CDR2 is ANQGSEA.